This passage covers 29 T cell receptor beta chains from one sample sequenced in a study of CDR3 diversity in severe acne. TCRdb recomputed calls from the PCR reads with MiXCR, one row per CDR3 protein. Of some 85,000 distinct CDR3 sequences in the sample, approximately 54% were seen once. The sequenced sample was blood. The receptors originated from a male donor with severe acne vulgaris.

This clonotype occurred many times. J is TRBJ1-5 and V is TRBV20-1; tentatively, D is TRBD1 (5 bases). The CDR3 has 15 residues. The V gene's germline CDR1 is DFQATT and CDR2 SNEGSKA (reference sequence). Between the trimmed V and J ends, which lost 2 bases and 6 bases, there was a span of 17 bases. The CDR3 spells CSARRMEVGGQPQHF. For the CDR3, the DNA is TGCAGTGCTAGACGGATGGAGGTGGGGGGTCAGCCCCAGCATTTT.

The table lists this clonotype with many counts. The gene calls are TRBV19 and TRBJ1-1, with D unclear. Germline lookup yields CDR1 LNHDA and CDR2 SQIVND (reference sequence). The CDR3 has 15 amino acids. Trimming removed 1 base from V and 0 bases from J, with 9 bases in between. In DNA, the CDR3 is TGTGCCAGTAGTATAGGGGGTGTAGTGAACACTGAAGCTTTCTTT. It translates to CASSIGGVVNTEAFF.

J is TRBJ1-6 and V is TRBV25-1; D is unclear. In germline, CDR1 is MGHDK, CDR2 SYGVNS. The germline V and J ends were trimmed by 1 base and 4 bases, with 5 bases remaining between them. The CDR3 contains 14 residues. In DNA, the CDR3 is TGTGCCAGCAGTGAATTCCCTTATAATTCACCCCTCCACTTT. Protein: CASSEFPYNSPLHF.

The V and J genes are TRBV4-3 and TRBJ1-6, with TRBD1 as a possible D gene (5 bases). The germline V gene encodes CDR1 LGHNA and CDR2 YSLEER. V lost 5 bases, J lost 6 bases, and 14 bases lay in between. The CDR3 runs 15 residues. The CDR3: CASSSREGTNSPLHF. The CDR3 DNA reads TGCGCCAGCAGCTCTCGGGAGGGGACTAATTCACCCCTCCACTTT.

Comment on this clonotype: It may be a read error: a sequence one base away is much more abundant. The J gene is TRBJ2-3, the V gene TRBV7-8; D might be TRBD2 (5 bases). This CDR3 region has 14 residues. Germline values: CDR1 SGHVS, CDR2 FQNEAQ. With 1 base removed from V and 2 bases from J, the gap between germline ends came to 7 bases. The chain's CDR3 is CASSLGTPTDTQYF. CDR3 DNA: TGTGCCAGCAGCTTAGGGACTCCCACAGATACGCAGTATTTT.

This clonotype was seen many times. V is TRBV29-1 and J is TRBJ1-1; no definite D call. CDR1 and CDR2 (germline): SQVTM, ANQGSEA. Trimming pared 4 bases from V and 2 bases from J, leaving 11 bases between. The CDR3 covers 13 residues. The CDR3 DNA follows: TGCAGCGTTGGCAGAGCTTTTAACACTGAAGCTTTCTTT. Its protein product is CSVGRAFNTEAFF.

This clonotype has at least ten counts. The genes are TRBV5-8 and TRBJ1-1, with a tentative D call TRBD1 (6 bases). This CDR3 comprises 15 residues. Trimming removed 1 base at V and 0 bases at J, with 10 bases between. Germline V gene data show CDR1 as SGHTS and CDR2 as YDEGEE. The CDR3 is CASSLTGAMNTEAFF. CDR3 sequence (DNA): TGTGCCAGCAGCTTGACGGGGGCAATGAACACTGAAGCTTTCTTT.

V and J are TRBV29-1 and TRBJ2-7; 9 bases fit TRBD2. The germline CDR1 and CDR2 sequences are SQVTM and ANQGSEA. The CDR3 has 15 residues. The J segment lost 0 bases and the V segment lost 1 base, leaving 4 bases of the junction unmatched. CDR3 coding DNA: TGCAGCGTTGAAGGGGGTAGCGGGGGCTCCTACGAGCAGTACTTC. Translated, it gives CSVEGGSGGSYEQYF.

The CDR3 sequence: CASSGDRGITNEKLFF. The CDR3 DNA is TGCGCCAGCAGTGGGGACAGGGGGATAACTAATGAAAAACTGTTTTTT. The chain carries TRBV4-1 and TRBJ1-4; TRBD1 aligns across 11 bases. This CDR3 is built from 16 residues. Unmatched junction bases numbered 4, after V lost 6 bases and J lost 1 base. Germline V CDR1 and CDR2: MGHRA, YSYEKL.

The genes are TRBV2 and TRBJ2-5, with a possible D match to TRBD1 (7 bases). The CDR3 runs 17 residues. The germline V and J ends were trimmed by 4 bases and 2 bases, with 20 bases remaining between them. Looked up from germline, CDR1 is SNHLY and CDR2 is FYNNEI. CDR3 nucleotide sequence: TGTGCCAGCAGTGGGACAGGACCCGGGACTGTTCAAGAGACCCAGTACTTC. Translating it yields CASSGTGPGTVQETQYF.

With respect to this clonotype: The germline gene is not matched at one end of the junction; a read error may be the cause. The chain employs TRBV10-3 and TRBJ2-1; D is perhaps TRBD1 or TRBD2 (5 bases each). The germline gives CDR1 ENHRY, CDR2 SYGVKD. The CDR3 is 15 amino acids. This CDR3 reads CASSEALGGEGEQFF. Written as DNA, the CDR3 is TGTGCCAGCAGTGAAGCGCTTGGGGGTGAAGGGGAGCAGTTCTTC.

This sequence joins TRBV9 and TRBJ1-1; 9 positions match TRBD1. The CDR3 totals 15 residues. Germline V gene sequence: CDR1 SGDLS, CDR2 YYNGEE. The ends lost 6 bases at V and 0 bases at J; junction bases unmatched: 6. CDR3 in DNA: TGTGCCAGCACCGGGACAGGGAACATGAACACTGAAGCTTTCTTT. Translation gives CASTGTGNMNTEAFF.

This clonotype was counted a few times. J is TRBJ2-7 and V is TRBV18; TRBD1 might be the D (6 bases). The germline gives CDR1 KGHSH, CDR2 LQKENI. Between the trimmed V and J ends, which lost 5 bases and 3 bases, there was a span of 14 bases. The CDR3 runs 14 residues. CDR3 nucleotide sequence: TGTGCCAGCTCAGGCCAGACCAGGGGCTACGAGCAGTACTTC. It is translated as CASSGQTRGYEQYF.

The chain links TRBV7-9 to TRBJ1-2; 8 nucleotides align to TRBD1. The CDR3 totals 14 residues. Germline CDR1 SEHNR, CDR2 FQNEAQ (reference sequence). The ends lost 5 bases at V and 1 base at J; junction bases unmatched: 3. The CDR3 bases are TGTGCCAGCAGCCGGACAGGGCTTAACTATGGCTACACCTTC. This encodes CASSRTGLNYGYTF.

The rearrangement joins TRBV20-1 to TRBJ2-5; 8 bases match TRBD2. From germline, CDR1 is DFQATT and CDR2 SNEGSKA (reference sequence). The CDR3 runs to 16 residues. The junction had 15 bases not matched to a gene; V was cut back by 4 bases and J by 5 bases. The CDR3 protein is CSATGGGRGVQETQYF. The CDR3 DNA sequence: TGCAGTGCTACCGGGGGTGGGCGGGGGGTCCAGGAGACCCAGTACTTC.

V usage is TRBV7-2 and J usage is TRBJ2-7; D not resolved. The V and J ends lost 5 bases and 0 bases respectively, with 11 bases between them. The CDR3 has 14 amino acids. Germline-derived CDR1 and CDR2 are SGHTA and FQGNSA. The CDR3: CASSANLPSYEQYF. CDR3 DNA: TGTGCCAGCAGCGCGAACCTCCCCTCCTACGAGCAGTACTTC.

This clonotype was recorded many times. The rearrangement joins TRBV4-2 to TRBJ2-5; 7 bases match TRBD1. The CDR3 has 16 amino acids. The germline CDR1 and CDR2 sequences are LGHNA and YNFKEQ. With 0 bases clipped from V and 2 bases from J, the junction kept 6 bases outside the gene matches. CDR3: CASSQDGPGQQETQYF. The CDR3 coding sequence is TGTGCCAGCAGCCAAGATGGTCCGGGACAGCAAGAGACCCAGTACTTC.

Notes on this clonotype: This may be a read error: a much more frequent sequence differs by one nucleotide. V gene TRBV11-3 combines with J gene TRBJ2-1; the D is unclear. The CDR3 loop spans 11 amino acids. Looked up from germline, CDR1 is SGHNT and CDR2 is YENEEA. V lost 6 bases, J lost 12 bases, and 12 bases lay in between. CDR3 DNA: TGTGCCAGCAGTCAAGACGCTGCGCAGTTCTTC. Residues: CASSQDAAQFF.

This clonotype was picked up many times. The V call is TRBV6-6, the J call TRBJ2-7, with D possibly matching TRBD1 (5 bases). The germline V and J ends were trimmed by 2 bases and 2 bases, with 13 bases remaining between them. Germline V gives CDR1 MNHNY, CDR2 SVGAGI (reference sequence). The CDR3 sequence is 15 residues long. CDR3 protein: CASSYGQGTTYEQYF. CDR3 nucleotides: TGTGCCAGCAGTTACGGGCAGGGAACAACCTACGAGCAGTACTTC.

This clonotype has at least ten counts. The rearrangement joins TRBV7-8 to TRBJ1-1, with a possible D match to TRBD1 (6 bases). The V end was cut by 8 bases, the J end by 2 bases, with 18 bases between. Germline assignment: CDR1 SGHVS and CDR2 FQNEAQ. CDR3 size: 15 residues. The CDR3: CASSWAGQINTEAFF. Here the CDR3 DNA reads TGTGCCAGCTCCTGGGCCGGACAGATAAACACTGAAGCTTTCTTT.

The chain carries TRBV13 and TRBJ1-2; TRBD1 matches 7 bases. Germline trimming cut 5 bases from V and 6 bases from J; bases unmatched to any gene: 15. Germline assignment: CDR1 PRHDT and CDR2 FYEKMQ (reference sequence). The CDR3 is 16 residues long. The CDR3 spells CASSTKLQQGSHGYTF. CDR3 nucleotide sequence: TGTGCCAGCAGCACAAAACTACAACAGGGGAGTCATGGCTACACCTTC.

The rearrangement links TRBV9 to TRBJ2-2; TRBD1 might be the D (6 bases). CDR1 is SGDLS and CDR2 is YYNGEE in the germline V gene. The CDR3 loop spans 15 amino acids. The V and J ends lost 7 bases and 5 bases respectively, with 18 bases between them. The CDR3 spells CASGPRTESTGELFF. For the CDR3, the DNA is TGTGCCAGCGGCCCGCGGACAGAGAGTACCGGGGAGCTGTTTTTT. Drawing the rest from reference TRBV9 and TRBJ2-2, the complete variable domain is DSGVTQTPKHLITATGQRVTLRCSPRSGDLSVYWYQQSLDQGLQFLIQYYNGEERAKGNILERFSAQQFPDLHSELNLSSLELGDSALYFCASGPRTESTGELFFGEGSRLTVL.

V is TRBV5-4 and J is TRBJ2-5; D call uncertain. Germline V lookup: CDR1 SGHNT, CDR2 YYREEE (reference sequence). The length of the CDR3 is 13 residues. V gave up 0 bases and J gave up 7 bases, with 10 bases separating them. Here the CDR3 reads CASSLASGGTQYF. CDR3 DNA: TGTGCCAGCAGCTTGGCCTCGGGTGGGACCCAGTACTTC.

The chain carries TRBV20-1 and TRBJ2-5; 9 bases line up with TRBD2. Germline V lookup: CDR1 DFQATT, CDR2 SNEGSKA (reference sequence). CDR3 length: 15 residues. J gave up 4 bases and V 3 bases, and 9 bases lay outside the gene matches. CDR3 sequence: CSARGVAGAGETQYF. For the CDR3, the DNA is TGCAGTGCTAGGGGGGTAGCGGGAGCTGGAGAGACCCAGTACTTC.

The chain carries TRBV7-4 and TRBJ1-1, with 8 bases aligning to TRBD1. This CDR3 contains 12 residues. Germline V CDR1 and CDR2: SGHVT, SQSDAQ. With 4 bases clipped from V and 8 bases from J, the junction kept 3 bases outside the gene matches. CDR3 nucleotide sequence: TGTGCCAGCAGCTGGGACAGGCTAGAAGCTTTCTTT. Encoded protein: CASSWDRLEAFF.

This clonotype was seen ten or more times. The V and J genes are TRBV6-5 and TRBJ1-1, with a tentative D call TRBD1 (5 bases). The CDR3 length is 13 residues. Germline V gene data show CDR1 as MNHEY and CDR2 as SVGAGI. Between the trimmed V and J ends, which lost 6 bases and 1 base, there was a span of 9 bases. DNA for the CDR3: TGTGCCAGCAGCCCTGGGGGGAACACTGAAGCTTTCTTT. It translates to CASSPGGNTEAFF.

For this clonotype: The DNA is left out, because the CDR3 cannot be placed on it with certainty; the CDR3 is given as TCRdb lists it. The CDR3 is CASSFYICSARDRFGSTDTQYF. V usage is TRBV7-9 and J usage is TRBJ2-3; TRBD1 was called by the table and not checked on the DNA. The length of the CDR3 is 22 amino acids, counting both ends. The germline V gene has CDR1 SEHNR and CDR2 FQNEAQ (reference sequence).

This chain connects TRBV10-3 to TRBJ2-7, with 9 bases lining up with TRBD1. The trim removed 7 bases at V and 4 bases at J, leaving 8 bases unmatched. The CDR3 length is 14 residues. The germline CDR1 and CDR2 sequences are ENHRY and SYGVKD. The CDR3 loop reads CAINPGQGWYEQYF. CDR3 DNA: TGTGCCATCAACCCGGGACAGGGTTGGTACGAGCAGTACTTC.

The J gene is TRBJ1-3, the V gene TRBV27; a weak D match, TRBD1 (5 bases). The V gene's germline CDR1 is MNHEY and CDR2 SMNVEV (reference sequence). The CDR3 is 15 residues long. Trimming cost V 8 bases and J 0 bases, with 14 bases left between them. CDR3 amino acids: CASARSGLSGNTIYF. CDR3 nucleotides: TGTGCCAGCGCGCGATCAGGGCTCTCTGGAAACACCATATATTTT.